This T cell receptor beta chain is from a study of T cells in Graves' hyperthyroidism and ophthalmopathy. CDR1 LNHNV and CDR2 YYDKDF come from the germline V gene (reference sequence). Trimming removed 8 bases from V and 6 bases from J, with 19 bases in between. This CDR3 comprises 14 residues. Stable Graves' hyperthyroidism meant no ophthalmopathy progression within 18 months. Researchers barred patients who had uncontrolled infection, other autoimmune disease, pregnancy or lactation. Remarks on this clonotype: What it binds is not known.

What was amplified from RNA transcripts were TCR beta CDR3 regions. HTBI primers were used for first-round RT-PCR of the TCR CDR3. TCRdb reprocessed the multiplex PCR reads via MiXCR and lists one record per CDR3 protein. The table has a few hundred thousand distinct CDR3 sequences, 35% to 55% seen once. Study-level findings and limits: By a 13 V-J model, ophthalmopathy was set apart from stable hyperthyroidism.

Material: peripheral blood or thyroid tissue (not recorded which). This chain joins TRBV15 and TRBJ1-2; D possibly corresponds to TRBD1 (6 bases). This TCR came from a young woman with Graves' hyperthyroidism. CDR3 sequence (DNA): TGTGCCACCGGGTGGGGCAGGGGCTACCATGGCTACACCTTC. Translated: CATGWGRGYHGYTF.